This T cell receptor (beta chain) is drawn from a study of T-cell reconstitution after alpha-beta-depleted transplantation in children. Findings and limits, study-wide: Newly produced T cells mostly accounted for T-cell counts and diversity one year post-transplant.

Molecular barcoding with unique molecular identifiers was used for the TCRbeta library. TCRdb fed the PCR reads into MiXCR, producing one record per CDR3 protein. This sample has 550,000 to 800,000 distinct CDR3 sequences, with 10% to 15% found just once. Looked up from germline, CDR1 is LGHDT and CDR2 is YNNKEL (reference sequence). This CDR3 spans 14 amino acids. Worth noting for this clonotype: Its antigen is still unknown. A much larger clone differs from this one at a single base, so this may be a read error.

The chain combines TRBV3-1 with TRBJ2-7, with TRBD2 as a possible D gene (5 bases). The receptor comes from a girl between 2 and 10 years old with congenital amegakaryocytic thrombocytopenia, due to receive a stem cell transplant. Sample: PBMCs, taken before TCRalphabeta/CD19-depleted stem cell transplant. The CDR3 protein is CAGSQADGSYEQYF. The CDR3 DNA follows: TGTGCCGGCAGCCAAGCGGACGGATCCTACGAGCAGTACTTC.